This TCR beta chain was identified during a study of T cell repertoires in cytomegalovirus infection. Remarks on this clonotype: Its antigen is unknown.

MiXCR was run by TCRdb on the reads, yielding one entry per CDR3 protein. The sample lists some 350,000 distinct CDR3 sequences; about 27% were seen once. There are 15 residues in the CDR3. Trimming left V 4 bases short and J 1 base short, with 12 bases between. Germline V gene data show CDR1 as SGHRS and CDR2 as YFSETQ. Sequenced material: cultured PBMCs, taken from culture after CMV antigen stimulation. The chain couples TRBV5-1 to TRBJ2-1; weak D call: TRBD1 (5 bases). This TCR derives from a human donor in good health (CMV status not recorded). Some clones in this sample may be carry-over from other donors' samples. Written as DNA, the CDR3 is TGCGCCAGCAGCCCAACAGGTACTTCCTACAATGAGCAGTTCTTC. Its translation: CASSPTGTSYNEQFF.